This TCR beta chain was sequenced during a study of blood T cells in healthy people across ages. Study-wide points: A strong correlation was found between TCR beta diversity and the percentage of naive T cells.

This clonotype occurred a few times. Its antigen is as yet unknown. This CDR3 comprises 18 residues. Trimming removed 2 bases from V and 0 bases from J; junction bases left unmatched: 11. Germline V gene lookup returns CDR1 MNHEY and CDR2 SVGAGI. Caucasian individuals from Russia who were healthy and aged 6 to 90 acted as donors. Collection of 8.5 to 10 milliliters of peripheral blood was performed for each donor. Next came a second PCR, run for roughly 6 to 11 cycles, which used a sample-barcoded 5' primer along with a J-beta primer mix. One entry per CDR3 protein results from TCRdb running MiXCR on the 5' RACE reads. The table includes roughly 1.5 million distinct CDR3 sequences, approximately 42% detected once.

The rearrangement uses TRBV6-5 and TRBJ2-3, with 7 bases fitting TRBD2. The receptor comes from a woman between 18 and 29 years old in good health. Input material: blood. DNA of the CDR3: TGTGCCAGCAGTTACCGCCCCGGGGACTACCGTAGCACAGATACGCAGTATTTT. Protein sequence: CASSYRPGDYRSTDTQYF.